The sequence of this T cell receptor (beta chain) was determined in a study of shared clonotypes between healthy human individuals. Study information: The donor group consisted of two women and a few men, aged 18 to 49.

Some clones are missing from TCRdb's copy, which holds only in-frame ones; the method was immunoSEQ multiplex PCR. Of around 320,000 clones detected, roughly 91% appear once; the ten largest clones hold about 16%. The CD8 memory fraction combined CD45RO+ cells with TemRA cells (CCR7-negative CD45RA+). Points from the study as a whole: Of the naive CD4 clonotypes, approximately 5% were shared across a handful of donors. The authors expected sequencing depth to affect clonotype sharing among donors.

This CDR3 has 15 residues. CDR1 is MNHNY and CDR2 is SVGAGI in the germline V gene (reference sequence). V was pared by 1 base and J by 4 bases, with 11 bases between. As to this clone: What it recognizes is unknown.

The gene calls are TRBV6-6 and TRBJ2-1; D is perhaps TRBD2 (6 bases). The source material was memory CD8+ T cells sorted from blood. The subset: CD45RO+ cells pooled with CCR7-negative TemRA cells. The clonotype originates from a man aged 18 to 29 in good health. The CDR3 loop reads CASSYFASGYNEQFF. In DNA form, the CDR3 reads TGTGCCAGCAGTTACTTTGCCAGCGGGTACAATGAGCAGTTCTTC.